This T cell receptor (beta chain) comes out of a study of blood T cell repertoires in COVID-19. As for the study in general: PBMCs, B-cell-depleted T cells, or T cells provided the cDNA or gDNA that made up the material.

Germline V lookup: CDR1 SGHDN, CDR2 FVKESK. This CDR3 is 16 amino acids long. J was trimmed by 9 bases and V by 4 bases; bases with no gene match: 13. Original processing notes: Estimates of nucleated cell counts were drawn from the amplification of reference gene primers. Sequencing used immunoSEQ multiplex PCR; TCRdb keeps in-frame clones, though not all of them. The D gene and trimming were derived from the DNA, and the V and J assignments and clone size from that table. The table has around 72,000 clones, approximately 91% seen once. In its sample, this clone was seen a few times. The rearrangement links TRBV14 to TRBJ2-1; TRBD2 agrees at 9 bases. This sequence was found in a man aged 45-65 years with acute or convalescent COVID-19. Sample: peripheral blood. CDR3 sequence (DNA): TGTGCCAGCAGCCTTTTCGGTCTTAGCGGGGGTCGTGAGCAGTTCTTC. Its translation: CASSLFGLSGGREQFF.